The source of this TCR beta chain is a study of T cell repertoires in cytomegalovirus infection. Study findings and constraints: HLA-C-restricted CMV clonotypes gave the most frequent clonotype in two of eight donors. Cumulative public TCR beta family frequency identified CMV carriers with the relevant HLA.

A single record per CDR3 protein comes from TCRdb applying MiXCR to the reads. The sample has 360,000 or so distinct CDR3 sequences; nearly 35% are singletons. The ends were cut back, 1 base at V and 3 bases at J, with 7 bases in the middle. This CDR3 has 14 amino acids. Looked up from germline, CDR1 is MDHEN and CDR2 is SYDVKM. This clonotype has at least ten counts. What it binds is not known. The V and J genes are TRBV28 and TRBJ1-5; no clear D. This sequence originates from a human donor in good health (CMV status not recorded). Some clones in this sample may be carry-over from other donors' samples. The sample consisted of cultured PBMCs, taken from culture after CMV antigen stimulation. The chain's CDR3 is CASSLSGINQPQHF. The DNA for the CDR3 is TGTGCCAGCAGTTTATCTGGGATCAATCAGCCCCAGCATTTT.